Listed here are 32 T cell receptor beta chains from one sample, sequenced in a study of shared clonotypes between healthy human individuals. Sequenced by immunoSEQ multiplex PCR; TCRdb stores in-frame clones only, minus some. The data contain 2.3 million or so clones, 93% of them singletons. Sequenced input: naive CD4+ T cells from PBMCs. The subset is: CD45RA+ positively selected. The receptors shown here come from a man aged 18 to 30 in good health. Some clones in this sample may be carry-over from other donors' samples.

The CDR3 region is CASRRTGTYSGNTIYF. DNA of the CDR3: TGTGCCAGCAGGCGGACAGGAACCTACTCTGGAAACACCATATATTTT. V is TRBV27 and J is TRBJ1-3; 7 positions agree with TRBD1. Germline V gene sequence: CDR1 MNHEY, CDR2 SMNVEV (reference sequence). This CDR3 contains 16 residues. The V and J ends lost 6 bases and 0 bases, in that order; junction bases with no gene match: 8.

This sequence joins TRBV4-1 and TRBJ2-7; possibly TRBD1 or TRBD2 for D (5 bases each). CDR1 is MGHRA, CDR2 YSYEKL, per germline. With 3 bases removed from V and 1 base from J, the gap between germline ends came to 13 bases. The CDR3 is 15 residues long. The CDR3, as DNA: TGCGCCAGCAGCCACGAGGGGCCGCTATCCTACGAGCAGTACTTC. Translation gives CASSHEGPLSYEQYF.

The chain employs TRBV28 and TRBJ1-1, with D perhaps TRBD1 (6 bases). The CDR3 is made up of 13 amino acids. Germline CDR1 MDHEN, CDR2 SYDVKM. V gave up 10 bases and J gave up 1 base, with 13 bases separating them. CDR3 in amino acids: CATQPGQNTEAFF. The CDR3 nucleotides are TGTGCCACTCAACCGGGACAGAACACTGAAGCTTTCTTT.

The chain combines TRBV2 with TRBJ1-1; D is possibly TRBD1 (5 bases). The CDR3 contains 13 residues. The V gene's germline CDR1 is SNHLY and CDR2 FYNNEI. The V gene lost 5 bases and the J gene lost 8 bases, with 15 bases spanning the gap. The CDR3 DNA follows: TGTGCCAGCAGTCCTGGTTTGGGGCGAGAAGCTTTCTTT. Translating it yields CASSPGLGREAFF. Full variable domain (rest looked up from reference TRBV2 and TRBJ1-1): EPEVTQTPSHQVTQMGQEVILRCVPISNHLYFYWYRQILGQKVEFLVSFYNNEISEKSEIFDDQFSVERPDGSNFTLKIRSTKLEDSAMYFCASSPGLGREAFFGQGTRLTVV.

The CDR3 sequence: CASRVPGAWPQHF. CDR3 in DNA: TGTGCCAGCAGGGTGCCCGGGGCTTGGCCCCAGCATTTT. This chain connects TRBV6-1 to TRBJ1-5, with D possibly matching TRBD1 (5 bases). This CDR3 has 13 residues. Germline V gives CDR1 MNHNS, CDR2 SASEGT. V was shortened by 6 bases and J by 9 bases, with 15 bases between the two germline ends.

The gene calls are TRBV6-6 and TRBJ1-1; D is possibly TRBD1 (6 bases). The ends were cut back, 6 bases at V and 4 bases at J, with 18 bases in the middle. Per germline, CDR1 MNHNY and CDR2 SVGAGI (reference sequence). This CDR3 is 15 amino acids long. CDR3 loop: CASSHNRATVTEAFF. Written as DNA, the CDR3 is TGTGCCAGCAGCCACAACAGGGCGACGGTCACTGAAGCTTTCTTT.

The chain combines TRBV28 with TRBJ1-2, with 8 bases lining up with TRBD1. The V gene end was trimmed by 6 bases and the J gene end by 4 bases; junction bases not matched to a gene: 7. Germline CDR1 is MDHEN and CDR2 is SYDVKM. The CDR3 totals 14 residues. CDR3 loop: CASSQGAGGYGYTF. CDR3 nucleotides: TGTGCCAGCAGCCAGGGGGCGGGGGGCTATGGCTACACCTTC.

The V call is TRBV6-1, the J call TRBJ1-5, with D perhaps TRBD1 (5 bases). CDR1 MNHNS and CDR2 SASEGT come from the germline V gene. V was pared by 4 bases and J by 7 bases, with 11 bases between. The CDR3 is 13 amino acids. The CDR3 region is CASSAQGGQPQHF. CDR3 DNA sequence: TGTGCCAGCAGTGCCCAGGGCGGACAGCCCCAGCATTTT.

The chain recombines TRBV5-4 with TRBJ2-5, with no clear D. Per the germline V gene, CDR1 is SGHNT and CDR2 is YYREEE (reference sequence). V was cut by 2 bases and J by 3 bases, with 14 bases left in between. This CDR3 region has 15 residues. The CDR3, as DNA: TGTGCCAGCAGCTTAGTTTCACAGATCGAAGAGACCCAGTACTTC. Translation: CASSLVSQIEETQYF.

The DNA for the CDR3 is TGTGCCAGCAGTAACCTAGCGGGAGTCGTAACCGGGGAGCTGTTTTTT. It translates to CASSNLAGVVTGELFF. The chain uses TRBV7-2 and TRBJ2-2; 10 bases agree with TRBD2. The CDR3 extends over 16 amino acids. CDR1 and CDR2 (germline): SGHTA, FQGNSA. The V and J ends lost 6 bases and 5 bases, in that order; junction bases with no gene match: 9. Full variable domain (remainder filled in from reference TRBV7-2 and TRBJ2-2): GAGVSQSPSNKVTEKGKDVELRCDPISGHTALYWYRQSLGQGLEFLIYFQGNSAPDKSGLPSDRFSAERTGGSVSTLTIQRTQQEDSAVYLCASSNLAGVVTGELFFGEGSRLTVL.

The V call is TRBV6-5, the J call TRBJ1-2, with TRBD1 as a possible D gene (6 bases). Deletions cut 6 bases from V and 3 bases from J, with 11 bases between. The CDR3 has 13 amino acids. From germline, CDR1 is MNHEY and CDR2 SVGAGI. CDR3 DNA: TGTGCCAGCAGCCTTTCAGGGGACTATGGCTACACCTTC. Translating it yields CASSLSGDYGYTF.

This chain joins TRBV4-1 and TRBJ2-7; TRBD1 matches 11 bases. Trimming cost V 2 bases and J 3 bases; bases outside gene matches: 9. The germline V gene has CDR1 MGHRA and CDR2 YSYEKL. The CDR3 runs to 17 residues. The CDR3, as DNA: TGCGCCAGCAGCCAACATGTGGGACAGGGGGTAAGCTACGAGCAGTACTTC. It specifies CASSQHVGQGVSYEQYF.

The genes are TRBV7-6 and TRBJ2-1; 14 positions match TRBD2. Trimming cost V 5 bases and J 3 bases; bases outside gene matches: 15. Germline-derived CDR1 and CDR2 are SGHVS and FNYEAQ. The CDR3 is 20 amino acids. For the CDR3, the DNA is TGTGCCAGCAGCCAAGATCCGGGACTAGCGGGAGTTTGGAGCTACAATGAGCAGTTCTTC. As protein: CASSQDPGLAGVWSYNEQFF. Based on the CDR3 plus reference TRBV7-6 and TRBJ2-1, the full variable domain is GAGVSQSPRYKVTKRGQDVALRCDPISGHVSLYWYRQALGQGPEFLTYFNYEAQQDKSGLPNDRFSAERPEGSISTLTIQRTEQRDSAMYRCASSQDPGLAGVWSYNEQFFGPGTRLTVL.

The V call is TRBV29-1, the J call TRBJ2-7; 7 bases map to TRBD2. CDR3 length: 14 amino acids. The V gene end was trimmed by 4 bases and the J gene end by 3 bases; junction bases not matched to a gene: 9. CDR1 SQVTM and CDR2 ANQGSEA come from the germline V gene. This CDR3 is CSVVGSGVRYEQYF. CDR3 sequence (DNA): TGCAGCGTTGTCGGGAGCGGGGTTCGCTACGAGCAGTACTTC.

The chain recombines TRBV7-2 with TRBJ2-3; D may match TRBD1 or TRBD2 (5 bases each). The V end was cut by 5 bases, the J end by 8 bases, with 14 bases between. CDR3 length: 13 residues. The germline CDR1 and CDR2 sequences are SGHTA and FQGNSA. The CDR3 loop reads CASSLITGGTQYF. The CDR3 bases are TGTGCCAGCAGCCTAATCACTGGGGGTACGCAGTATTTT.

The CDR3 DNA follows: TGTGCCTGGAGTTCCCCAGGTGGGGAGTACTATGGCTACACCTTC. It is translated as CAWSSPGGEYYGYTF. The genes are TRBV30 and TRBJ1-2; D gene ambiguous. The V gene lost 2 bases and the J gene lost 3 bases, with 16 bases spanning the gap. Germline CDR1 reads GTSNPN; CDR2 reads SVGIG (reference sequence). This CDR3 spans 15 amino acids.

The chain couples TRBV5-1 to TRBJ2-5; 11 nucleotides agree with TRBD1. CDR1 SGHRS and CDR2 YFSETQ come from the germline V gene. The CDR3 is 17 amino acids. The V gene end was trimmed by 1 base and the J gene end by 7 bases; junction bases not matched to a gene: 12. The chain's CDR3 is CASSLLVSGTGGVTQYF. The CDR3 DNA reads as TGCGCCAGCAGCTTGTTGGTCTCCGGGACAGGGGGTGTGACCCAGTACTTC. Drawing the rest from reference TRBV5-1 and TRBJ2-5, the complete variable domain is KAGVTQTPRYLIKTRGQQVTLSCSPISGHRSVSWYQQTPGQGLQFLFEYFSETQRNKGNFPGRFSGRQFSNSRSEMNVSTLELGDSALYLCASSLLVSGTGGVTQYFGPGTRLLVL.

The chain combines TRBV5-1 with TRBJ1-1; the D gene is possibly TRBD1 (5 bases). The V gene lost 2 bases and the J gene lost 10 bases, with 15 bases spanning the gap. Germline V CDR1 and CDR2: SGHRS, YFSETQ. This CDR3 spans 13 amino acids. The CDR3 loop reads CASSFVGEGRAFF. The CDR3 nucleotides read TGCGCCAGCAGCTTTGTAGGGGAAGGTCGAGCTTTCTTT.

The chain has TRBV5-1 and TRBJ1-2; D is unclear. CDR3 size: 14 residues. Trimming removed 4 bases from V and 4 bases from J, with 14 bases in between. CDR1 is SGHRS and CDR2 is YFSETQ in the germline V gene. The CDR3 loop is CASSESPTVYGYTF. The CDR3 nucleotides are TGCGCCAGCAGCGAATCACCGACGGTCTATGGCTACACCTTC.

The rearrangement joins TRBV10-3 to TRBJ1-1, with TRBD1 as a possible D gene (5 bases). The CDR3 contains 12 residues. CDR1 and CDR2 (germline): ENHRY, SYGVKD. With 8 bases removed from V and 4 bases from J, the gap between germline ends came to 11 bases. The CDR3 is CAIQGTGTEAFF. CDR3 in DNA: TGTGCCATCCAGGGTACCGGCACTGAAGCTTTCTTT.

A note on this clone: This specimen includes other DNA sequences encoding the same CDR3. The genes are TRBV18 and TRBJ2-3, with unresolved D. Trimming left V 1 base short and J 4 bases short, with 6 bases between. The germline V gene encodes CDR1 KGHSH and CDR2 LQKENI. The CDR3 totals 13 residues. The chain's CDR3 is CASSPLAADTQYF. The CDR3 DNA reads TGTGCCAGCTCACCACTCGCCGCAGATACGCAGTATTTT.

This chain uses TRBV10-1 with TRBJ2-1; 9 bases are shared with TRBD2. This CDR3 spans 16 amino acids. J lost 4 bases, V lost 0 bases, and 4 bases had no gene match. Germline V lookup: CDR1 WNHNN, CDR2 SYGVQD (reference sequence). CDR3 sequence: CASSESVAGEYNEQFF. In DNA, the CDR3 is TGCGCCAGCAGTGAGTCGGTAGCGGGAGAGTACAATGAGCAGTTCTTC.

The genes are TRBV28 and TRBJ2-7; D perhaps matches TRBD1 (6 bases). Germline V gene data show CDR1 as MDHEN and CDR2 as SYDVKM. CDR3 length: 14 amino acids. The V end lost 6 bases, the J end lost 0 bases, and 12 bases lay between the germline ends. DNA of the CDR3: TGTGCCAGCAGGCGGGCAGGGGACTCCTACGAGCAGTACTTC. This encodes CASRRAGDSYEQYF.

The rearrangement joins TRBV20-1 to TRBJ2-7; D is unclear. Trimming shortened V by 0 bases and J by 11 bases, and 11 bases separated the two germline ends. Germline V gene lookup returns CDR1 DFQATT and CDR2 SNEGSKA (reference sequence). CDR3 size: 11 residues. The CDR3, as DNA: TGCAGTGCTAGAGAGGTGCAGGTGGAGTACTTC. Translation: CSAREVQVEYF.

The J gene is TRBJ2-3, the V gene TRBV9; TRBD1 aligns across 9 bases. J lost 4 bases, V lost 3 bases, and 6 bases had no gene match. Germline CDR1 SGDLS, CDR2 YYNGEE. This CDR3 comprises 15 residues. CDR3 amino acids: CASSETGGPADTQYF. The CDR3 DNA reads as TGTGCCAGCAGCGAAACAGGGGGCCCCGCAGATACGCAGTATTTT. Variable domain in full (rest from reference TRBV9 and TRBJ2-3): DSGVTQTPKHLITATGQRVTLRCSPRSGDLSVYWYQQSLDQGLQFLIQYYNGEERAKGNILERFSAQQFPDLHSELNLSSLELGDSALYFCASSETGGPADTQYFGPGTRLTVL.

The rearrangement links TRBV27 to TRBJ2-5; perhaps TRBD2 as D (6 bases). The V end was cut by 5 bases, the J end by 5 bases, with 15 bases between. CDR1 is MNHEY and CDR2 is SMNVEV in the germline V gene (reference sequence). This CDR3 has 14 amino acids. Written as DNA, the CDR3 is TGTGCCAGCAGTGGTGGAGGGGAGCTGGAGACCCAGTACTTC. Translating gives CASSGGGELETQYF.

CDR3 sequence (DNA): TGTGCCAGCAGCTTCATTTCCGGAAACACCATATATTTT. It is translated as CASSFISGNTIYF. The chain joins TRBV7-9 to TRBJ1-3, with D unresolved. This CDR3 spans 13 amino acids. Germline CDR1 is SEHNR and CDR2 is FQNEAQ (reference sequence). The V end was cut by 3 bases, the J end by 4 bases, with 7 bases between.

The V and J genes are TRBV25-1 and TRBJ1-2; 7 bases fit TRBD1. The length of the CDR3 is 15 residues. The junction had 11 bases not matched to a gene; V was cut back by 5 bases and J by 5 bases. Germline V CDR1 and CDR2: MGHDK, SYGVNS. CDR3 DNA: TGTGCCAGCAGTTGGACAAGGGGGCCAGGATATGGCTACACCTTC. Translated: CASSWTRGPGYGYTF.

The V and J genes are TRBV29-1 and TRBJ2-3; D remains unclear. V was pared by 3 bases and J by 0 bases, with 7 bases between. The length of the CDR3 is 13 residues. In germline, CDR1 is SQVTM, CDR2 ANQGSEA. CDR3 sequence: CSVDSPSTDTQYF. The CDR3 nucleotides are TGCAGCGTTGACTCCCCCAGCACAGATACGCAGTATTTT.

The rearrangement joins TRBV30 to TRBJ2-1; no reliable D call. V lost 0 bases, J lost 11 bases, and 14 bases lay in between. CDR1 GTSNPN and CDR2 SVGIG come from the germline V gene (reference sequence). The CDR3 is 13 residues long. This chain's CDR3 is CAWSVGPVDKQFF. In DNA, the CDR3 is TGTGCCTGGAGTGTAGGGCCAGTGGATAAGCAGTTCTTC.

A single count supports this clone. The same CDR3 can be traced to other DNA sequences in this sample. The chain employs TRBV9 and TRBJ2-3; TRBD2 matches at 7 bases. Germline V lookup: CDR1 SGDLS, CDR2 YYNGEE. After removal of 2 bases from V and 3 bases from J, the junction contained 6 bases not matched to a gene. The CDR3 covers 15 residues. In nucleotides, the CDR3 is TGTGCCAGCAGCGTGGCGGGAGTAAGTACAGATACGCAGTATTTT. Residues: CASSVAGVSTDTQYF.

This rearrangement joins TRBV25-1 to TRBJ2-7, with 12 bases that match TRBD1. Germline assignment: CDR1 MGHDK and CDR2 SYGVNS. The V and J ends lost 5 bases and 7 bases, in that order; junction bases with no gene match: 6. The CDR3 has 14 amino acids. The DNA of the CDR3 is TGTGCCAGCAGTAGGGGACAGGGGGCGTTGGAGCAGTACTTC. It codes for CASSRGQGALEQYF.